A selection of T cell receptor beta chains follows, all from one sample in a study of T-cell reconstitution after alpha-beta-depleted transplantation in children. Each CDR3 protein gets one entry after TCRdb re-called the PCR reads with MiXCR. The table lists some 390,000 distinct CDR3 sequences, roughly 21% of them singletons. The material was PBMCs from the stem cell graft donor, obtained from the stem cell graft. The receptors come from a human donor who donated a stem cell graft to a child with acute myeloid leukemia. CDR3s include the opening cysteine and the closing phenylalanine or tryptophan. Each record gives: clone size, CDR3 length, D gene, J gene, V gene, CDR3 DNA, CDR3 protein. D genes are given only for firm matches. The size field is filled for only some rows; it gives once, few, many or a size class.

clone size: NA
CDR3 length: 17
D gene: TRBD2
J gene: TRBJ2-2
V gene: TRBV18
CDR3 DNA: TGTGCCAGCTCACTTCGGACTAGCGGGACGGACACCGGGGAGCTGTTTTTT
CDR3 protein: CASSLRTSGTDTGELFF

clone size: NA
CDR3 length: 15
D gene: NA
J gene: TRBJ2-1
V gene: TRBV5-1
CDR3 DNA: TGCGCCAGCAGCTCGGGACCCCAAACTCCAAATGAGCAGTTCTTC
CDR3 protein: CASSSGPQTPNEQFF

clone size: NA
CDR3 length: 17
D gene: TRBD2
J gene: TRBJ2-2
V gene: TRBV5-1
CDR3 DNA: TGCGCCAGCAGCTACCTACTAGCGGGGCCGAACACCGGGGAGCTGTTTTTT
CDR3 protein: CASSYLLAGPNTGELFF

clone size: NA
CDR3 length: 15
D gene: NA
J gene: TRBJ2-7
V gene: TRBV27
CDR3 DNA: TGTGCCAGCAGCCCTCGCTTGGACGGATCCTACGAGCAGTACTTC
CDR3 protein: CASSPRLDGSYEQYF

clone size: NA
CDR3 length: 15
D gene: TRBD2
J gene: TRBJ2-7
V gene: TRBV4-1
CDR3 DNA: TGCGCCAGCAGCCATTTACTAGCGGGAGGGAACGAGCAGTACTTC
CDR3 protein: CASSHLLAGGNEQYF

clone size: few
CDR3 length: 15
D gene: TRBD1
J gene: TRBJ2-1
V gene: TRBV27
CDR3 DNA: TGTGCCAGCAGTTTACAGGGGGCTTTAGCCAATGAGCAGTTCTTC
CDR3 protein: CASSLQGALANEQFF

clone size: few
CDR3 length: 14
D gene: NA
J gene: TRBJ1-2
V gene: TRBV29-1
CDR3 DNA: TGCAGCGTTGGCCCCAGATTAAGGGCGGATGGCTACACCTTC
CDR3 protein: CSVGPRLRADGYTF

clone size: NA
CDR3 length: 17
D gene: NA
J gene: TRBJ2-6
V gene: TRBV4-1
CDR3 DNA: TGCGCCAGCAGCCATAATCCCGGGGTTTCTGGGGCCAACGTCCTGACTTTC
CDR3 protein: CASSHNPGVSGANVLTF

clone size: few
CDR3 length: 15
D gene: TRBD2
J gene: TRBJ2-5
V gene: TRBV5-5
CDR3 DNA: TGTGCCAGCAGCCCCGCGGGTAGCGGGAGGGAGACCCAGTACTTC
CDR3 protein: CASSPAGSGRETQYF

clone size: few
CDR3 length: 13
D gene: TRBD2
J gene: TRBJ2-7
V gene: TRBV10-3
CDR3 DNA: TGTGCCATCAGTGAGAGCGGGAGGGGTGAGCAGTACTTC
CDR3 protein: CAISESGRGEQYF

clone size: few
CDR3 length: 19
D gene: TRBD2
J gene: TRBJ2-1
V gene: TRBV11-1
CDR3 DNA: TGTGCCAGCAGCCCCCGGACTAGCGGGAGGGCTAATTCCTACAATGAGCAGTTCTTC
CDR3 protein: CASSPRTSGRANSYNEQFF

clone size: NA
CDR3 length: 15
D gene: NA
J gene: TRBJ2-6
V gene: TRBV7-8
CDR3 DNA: TGTGCCAGCAGCCTAGCCACGGCTGGGGCCAACGTCCTGACTTTC
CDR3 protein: CASSLATAGANVLTF

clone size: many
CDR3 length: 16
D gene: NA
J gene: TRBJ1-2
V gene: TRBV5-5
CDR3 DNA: TGTGCCAGCAGCTTGTATGACGGCGGTGCTAACTATGGCTACACCTTC
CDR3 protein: CASSLYDGGANYGYTF

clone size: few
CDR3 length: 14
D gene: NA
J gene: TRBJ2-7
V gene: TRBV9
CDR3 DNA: TGTGCCAGCAGCGTAGGAATCGGATCCTACGAGCAGTACTTC
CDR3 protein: CASSVGIGSYEQYF

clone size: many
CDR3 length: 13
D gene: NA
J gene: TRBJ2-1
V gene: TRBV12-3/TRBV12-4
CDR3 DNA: TGTGCCAGCAGTTTAGGAGGCAGCAATGAGCAGTTCTTC
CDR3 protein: CASSLGGSNEQFF

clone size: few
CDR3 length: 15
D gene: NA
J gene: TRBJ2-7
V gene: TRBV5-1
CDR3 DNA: TGCGCCAGCAGCTTGGATGGAAACGAACCCTACGAGCAGTACTTC
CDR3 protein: CASSLDGNEPYEQYF

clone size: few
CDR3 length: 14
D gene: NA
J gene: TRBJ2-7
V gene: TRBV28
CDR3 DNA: TGTGCCAGCATCGGGCAGGGACGTTTGTACGAGCAGTACTTC
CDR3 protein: CASIGQGRLYEQYF

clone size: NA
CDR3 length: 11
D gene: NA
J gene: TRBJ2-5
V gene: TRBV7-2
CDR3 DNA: TGTGCCAGCAGCGAGTGGGGGACCCAGTACTTC
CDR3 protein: CASSEWGTQYF

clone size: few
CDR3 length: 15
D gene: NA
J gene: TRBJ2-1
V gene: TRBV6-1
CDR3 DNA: TGTGCCAGCAGTGAAGCGACGGGAGCCTCCAATGAGCAGTTCTTC
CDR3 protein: CASSEATGASNEQFF

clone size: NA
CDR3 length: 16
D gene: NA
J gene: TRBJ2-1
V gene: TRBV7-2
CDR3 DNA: TGTGCCAGCAGCTTGTCGGTAGCGGCCGCCTACAATGAGCAGTTCTTC
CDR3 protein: CASSLSVAAAYNEQFF

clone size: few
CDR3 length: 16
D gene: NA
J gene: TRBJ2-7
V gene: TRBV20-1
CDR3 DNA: TGCAGTGCTAGAGATTCGGACCGAAACCAAATCTACGAGCAGTACTTC
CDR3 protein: CSARDSDRNQIYEQYF

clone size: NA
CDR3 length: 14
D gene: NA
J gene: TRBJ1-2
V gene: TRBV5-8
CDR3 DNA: TGTGCCAGCAGCTTGGCCTCGACTGACTATGGCTACACCTTC
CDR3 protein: CASSLASTDYGYTF

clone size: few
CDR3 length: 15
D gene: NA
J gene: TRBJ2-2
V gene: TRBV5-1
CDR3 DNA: TGCGCCAGCAGCGTCTCAGGGCGGATGACCGGGGAGCTGTTTTTT
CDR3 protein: CASSVSGRMTGELFF

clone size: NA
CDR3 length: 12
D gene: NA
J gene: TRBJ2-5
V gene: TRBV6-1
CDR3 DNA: TGTGCCAGCAGTGAGTCCGGACAAAGAGAGTACTTC
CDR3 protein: CASSESGQREYF

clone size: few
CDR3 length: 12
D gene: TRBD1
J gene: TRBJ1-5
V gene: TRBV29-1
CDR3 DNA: TGCAGCGGAGGGGACAGGGACCAGCCCCAGCATTTT
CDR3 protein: CSGGDRDQPQHF

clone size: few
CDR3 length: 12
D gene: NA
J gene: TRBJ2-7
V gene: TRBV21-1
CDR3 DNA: TGTGCCAGCAGCAAAGGGGCCTACGAGCAGTACTTC
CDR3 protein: CASSKGAYEQYF

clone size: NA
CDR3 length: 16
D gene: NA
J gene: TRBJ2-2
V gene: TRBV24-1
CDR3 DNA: TGTGCCACCAGTGATGGCGGGACCGCGAACACCGGGGAGCTGTTTTTT
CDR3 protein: CATSDGGTANTGELFF

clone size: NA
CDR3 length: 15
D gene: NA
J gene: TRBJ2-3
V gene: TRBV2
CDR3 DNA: TGTGCCAGCAGGTTAGAGGAGACCAGGACAGATACGCAGTATTTT
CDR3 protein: CASRLEETRTDTQYF

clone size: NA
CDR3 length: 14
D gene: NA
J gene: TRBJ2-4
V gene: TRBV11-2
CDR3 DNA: TGTGCCAGCAGCGCCCGGGACAAGAAAAACATTCAGTACTTC
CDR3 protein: CASSARDKKNIQYF

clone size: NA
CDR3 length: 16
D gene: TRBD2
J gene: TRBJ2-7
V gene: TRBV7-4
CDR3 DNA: TGTGCCAGCAGCTTAACGTCGGCTAGCGGGAGACACGAGCAGTACTTC
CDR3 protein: CASSLTSASGRHEQYF

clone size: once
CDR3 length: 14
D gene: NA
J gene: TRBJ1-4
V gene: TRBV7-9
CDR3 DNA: TGTGCCAGCAGCTTAGCAGGGGCGCACGAAAAACTGTTTTTT
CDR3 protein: CASSLAGAHEKLFF

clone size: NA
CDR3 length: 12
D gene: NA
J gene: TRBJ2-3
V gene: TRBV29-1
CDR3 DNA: TGCAGCGTTGCGGAGATGGCAGATACGCAGTATTTT
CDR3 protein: CSVAEMADTQYF

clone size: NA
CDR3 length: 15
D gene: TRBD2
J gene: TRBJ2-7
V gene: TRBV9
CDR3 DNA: TGTGCCAGCAGCGTAGGGACTAGCGGCAACTACGAGCAGTACTTC
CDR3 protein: CASSVGTSGNYEQYF

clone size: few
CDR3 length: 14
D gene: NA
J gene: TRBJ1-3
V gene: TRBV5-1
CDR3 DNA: TGCGCCCGAATACGCGGAATAGGCGGAAACACCATATATTTT
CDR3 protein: CARIRGIGGNTIYF

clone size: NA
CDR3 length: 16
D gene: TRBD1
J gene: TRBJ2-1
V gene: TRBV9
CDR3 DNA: TGTGCCAGCAGCGTAAAGGGACAGGGGGCGTTCAATGAGCAGTTCTTC
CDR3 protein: CASSVKGQGAFNEQFF

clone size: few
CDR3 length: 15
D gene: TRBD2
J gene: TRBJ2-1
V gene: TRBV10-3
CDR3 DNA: TGTGCCATCAGTGAGGGGAGCGGGAGGTTAAATGAGCAGTTCTTC
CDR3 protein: CAISEGSGRLNEQFF

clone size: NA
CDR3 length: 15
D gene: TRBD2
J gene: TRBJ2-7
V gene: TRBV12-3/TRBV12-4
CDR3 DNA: TGTGCCAGCAGTTTAGCCGGGACTAGCGGGTACGAGCAGTACTTC
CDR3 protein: CASSLAGTSGYEQYF

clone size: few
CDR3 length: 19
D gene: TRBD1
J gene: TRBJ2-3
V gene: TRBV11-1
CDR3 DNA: TGTGCCAGCACCCATCTACCGGGACAGACTGATTCTAGCACAGATACGCAGTATTTT
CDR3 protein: CASTHLPGQTDSSTDTQYF

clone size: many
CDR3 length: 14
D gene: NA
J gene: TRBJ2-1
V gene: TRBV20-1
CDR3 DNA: TGCAGTGCTAGCCAGACCGGGCTATACAATGAGCAGTTCTTC
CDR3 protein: CSASQTGLYNEQFF

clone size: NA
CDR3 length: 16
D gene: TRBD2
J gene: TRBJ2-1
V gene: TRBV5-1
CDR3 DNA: TGCGCCAGCAGCTTGGTTCCGGGGGGAACCCACAATGAGCAGTTCTTC
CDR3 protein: CASSLVPGGTHNEQFF

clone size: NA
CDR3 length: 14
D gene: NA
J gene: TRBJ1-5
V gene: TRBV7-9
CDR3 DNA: TGTGCCAGCAGCTTTTCTTCCAAGGGGCAGCCCCAGCATTTT
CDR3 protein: CASSFSSKGQPQHF

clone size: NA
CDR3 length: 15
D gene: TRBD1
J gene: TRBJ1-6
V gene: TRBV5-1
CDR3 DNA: TGCGCCAGCGCCACCTGGGACAGGAGAAATTCACCCCTCCACTTT
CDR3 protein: CASATWDRRNSPLHF

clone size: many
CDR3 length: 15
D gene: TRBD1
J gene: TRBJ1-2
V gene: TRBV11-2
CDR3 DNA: TGTGCCAGCAGCAAAGGACAGGGGACCAACTATGGCTACACCTTC
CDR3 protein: CASSKGQGTNYGYTF

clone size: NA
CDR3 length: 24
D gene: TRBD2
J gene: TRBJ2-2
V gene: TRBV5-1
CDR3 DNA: TGCGCCAGCAGCTTGTGGTCCCGAATACAGGGGACTAGCGGGAGGGCCGGTTCCGCCGGGGAGCTGTTTTTT
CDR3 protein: CASSLWSRIQGTSGRAGSAGELFF

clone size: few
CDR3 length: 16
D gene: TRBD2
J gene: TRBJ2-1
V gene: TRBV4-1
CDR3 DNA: TGCGCCAGCAGCAGCCTAAGCGGGAGGGTAGACAATGAGCAGTTCTTC
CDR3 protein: CASSSLSGRVDNEQFF

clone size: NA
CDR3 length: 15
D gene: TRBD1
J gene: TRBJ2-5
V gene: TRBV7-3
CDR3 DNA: TGTGCCAGCAGCTCGGACAGGGGGCCTTGGGAGACCCAGTACTTC
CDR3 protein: CASSSDRGPWETQYF

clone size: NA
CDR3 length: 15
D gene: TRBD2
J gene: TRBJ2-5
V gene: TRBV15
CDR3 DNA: TGTGCCACCAGAAAAGCGGGAGGGGAGCAAGAGACCCAGTACTTC
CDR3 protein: CATRKAGGEQETQYF

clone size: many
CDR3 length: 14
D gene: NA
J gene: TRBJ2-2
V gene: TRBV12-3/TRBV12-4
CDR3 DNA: TGTGCCAGCACTTTGACGATTGGGGGCGGGGAGCTGTTTTTT
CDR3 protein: CASTLTIGGGELFF

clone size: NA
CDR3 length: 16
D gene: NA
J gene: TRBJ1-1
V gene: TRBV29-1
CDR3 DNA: TGCATCGTTGAATTTACCCGACGAGGGTTGAACACTGAAGCTTTCTTT
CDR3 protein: CIVEFTRRGLNTEAFF

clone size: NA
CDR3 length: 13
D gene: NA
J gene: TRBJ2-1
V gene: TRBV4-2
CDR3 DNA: TGTGCCAGTCGATTGGTGGGTTACAATGAGCAGTTCTTC
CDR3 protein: CASRLVGYNEQFF

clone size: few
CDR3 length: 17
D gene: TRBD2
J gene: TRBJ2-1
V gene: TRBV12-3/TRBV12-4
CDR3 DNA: TGTGCCAGCAGTTTAGCTTTCTCTAGCGGGGGCGGGGATGAGCAGTTCTTC
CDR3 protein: CASSLAFSSGGGDEQFF

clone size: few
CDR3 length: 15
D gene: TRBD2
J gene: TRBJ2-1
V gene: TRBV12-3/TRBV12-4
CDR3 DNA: TGTGCCAGCCGTGACCTGTCAGCGGGATACAATGAGCAGTTCTTC
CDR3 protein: CASRDLSAGYNEQFF

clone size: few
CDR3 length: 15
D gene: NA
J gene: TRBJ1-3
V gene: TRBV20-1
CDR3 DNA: TGCAGTGCTAGATCGGACACCGGTCTGGGAAACACCATATATTTT
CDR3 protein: CSARSDTGLGNTIYF